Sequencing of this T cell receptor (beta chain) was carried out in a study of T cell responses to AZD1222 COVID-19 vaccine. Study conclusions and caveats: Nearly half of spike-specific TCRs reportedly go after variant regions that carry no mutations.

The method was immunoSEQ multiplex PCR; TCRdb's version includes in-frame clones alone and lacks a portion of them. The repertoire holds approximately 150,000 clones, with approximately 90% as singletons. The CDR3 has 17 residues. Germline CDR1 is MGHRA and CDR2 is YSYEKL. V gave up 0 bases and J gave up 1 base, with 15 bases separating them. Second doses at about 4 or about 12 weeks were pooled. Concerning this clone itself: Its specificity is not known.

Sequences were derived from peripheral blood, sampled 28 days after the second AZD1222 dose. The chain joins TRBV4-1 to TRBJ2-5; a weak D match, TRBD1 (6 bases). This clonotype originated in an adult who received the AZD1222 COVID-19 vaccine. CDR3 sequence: CASSQEGVGQFQETQYF. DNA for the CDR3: TGCGCCAGCAGCCAAGAGGGCGTCGGACAGTTCCAAGAGACCCAGTACTTC.